This T cell receptor beta chain came from a study of blood T cell repertoires in COVID-19. This CDR3 has 17 amino acids. Trimming removed 3 bases from V and 6 bases from J; junction bases left unmatched: 14. Germline V lookup: CDR1 LNHDA, CDR2 SQIVND (reference sequence). In the original processing: The authors estimated nucleated cell counts from reference gene primer amplification. TCRdb's table, derived via immunoSEQ multiplex PCR, lists solely in-frame clones and lacks some. The DNA was the basis for D and trimming; V, J and clone size are from that table. Among roughly 260,000 clones listed, approximately 79% were seen once.

Source material: peripheral blood. The receptor was derived from a woman aged 35 to 49 with active or convalescent COVID-19. The chain links TRBV19 to TRBJ2-3; 8 nucleotides line up with TRBD2. As DNA, the CDR3 is TGTGCCAGTAGTATCCTTCAACTAGCGGATGTTCTCGATACGCAGTATTTT. This sequence encodes CASSILQLADVLDTQYF.